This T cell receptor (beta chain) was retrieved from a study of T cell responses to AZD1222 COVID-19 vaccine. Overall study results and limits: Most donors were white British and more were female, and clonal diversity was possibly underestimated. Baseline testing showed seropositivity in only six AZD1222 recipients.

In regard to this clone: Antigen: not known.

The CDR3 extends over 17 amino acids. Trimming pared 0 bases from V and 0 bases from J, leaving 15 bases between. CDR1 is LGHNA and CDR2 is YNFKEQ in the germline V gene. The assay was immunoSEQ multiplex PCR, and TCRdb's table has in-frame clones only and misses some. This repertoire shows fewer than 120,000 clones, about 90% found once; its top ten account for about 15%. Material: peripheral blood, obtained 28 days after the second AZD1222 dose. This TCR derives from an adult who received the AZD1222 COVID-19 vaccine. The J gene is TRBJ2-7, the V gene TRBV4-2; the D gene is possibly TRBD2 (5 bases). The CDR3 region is CASSQDWGGRASYEQYF. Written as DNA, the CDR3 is TGTGCCAGCAGCCAAGATTGGGGTGGGCGGGCCTCCTACGAGCAGTACTTC.